The rows below give T cell receptor beta chains drawn from one sample of a study of blood T cell repertoires in COVID-19. Clones were sequenced by immunoSEQ multiplex PCR, and TCRdb holds only the in-frame ones, with some missing. The data contain 220,000 or so clones, nearly 90% of them seen just once; the ten biggest clones take up over 12%. What was sequenced was PBMCs or T cells enriched from blood (not recorded which). These receptors all come from a man under 40 who had been exposed to COVID-19. The CDR3 runs from the conserved cysteine through the conserved F or W. Fields, in order: D gene, J gene, clone size, V gene, CDR3 DNA, CDR3 protein. D genes are given only for firm matches. Size is stated for part of the rows, as once, few or many counts, or as a class when the clone is expanded.

D gene: -; J gene: TRBJ1-1; clone size: -; V gene: TRBV9; CDR3 DNA: TGTGCCAGCAGCGTAGGTAAGGGGCGGACTGAAGCTTTCTTT; CDR3 protein: CASSVGKGRTEAFF
D gene: TRBD1; J gene: TRBJ2-7; clone size: -; V gene: TRBV6-5; CDR3 DNA: TGTGCCGTCCACGCCGGGACAGGGAGCGCCTACGAGCAGTACTTC; CDR3 protein: CAVHAGTGSAYEQYF
D gene: TRBD1; J gene: TRBJ1-2; clone size: -; V gene: TRBV4-1; CDR3 DNA: TGCGCCAGCAGCCAACCCGGGACAGGGCTTCGGGGCTACACCTTC; CDR3 protein: CASSQPGTGLRGYTF
D gene: -; J gene: TRBJ1-2; clone size: -; V gene: TRBV5-6; CDR3 DNA: TGTGCCAGCAGCTGGGAGGGACAATCTGGCTACACCTTC; CDR3 protein: CASSWEGQSGYTF
D gene: -; J gene: TRBJ2-2; clone size: -; V gene: TRBV4-1; CDR3 DNA: TGCGCCAGCAGCCACCGAGAGGAAAAAGAGCTGTTTTTT; CDR3 protein: CASSHREEKELFF
D gene: -; J gene: TRBJ2-5; clone size: -; V gene: TRBV7-9; CDR3 DNA: TGTGCCAGCAGCTTATCACCACGAGGGAAAGAGACCCAGTACTTC; CDR3 protein: CASSLSPRGKETQYF
D gene: TRBD2; J gene: TRBJ2-2; clone size: -; V gene: TRBV5-5; CDR3 DNA: TGTGCCAGCAGCTTGGGACTAGCGGGATACACCGGGGAGCTGTTTTTT; CDR3 protein: CASSLGLAGYTGELFF
D gene: -; J gene: TRBJ1-6; clone size: -; V gene: TRBV6-5; CDR3 DNA: TGTGCCAGCAGTTATAGGGGACCCCTCCACTTT; CDR3 protein: CASSYRGPLHF
D gene: -; J gene: TRBJ2-7; clone size: -; V gene: TRBV18; CDR3 DNA: TGTGCCAGCTCACTTAGACAGGACTGGACCTACGAGCAGTACTTC; CDR3 protein: CASSLRQDWTYEQYF
D gene: TRBD1; J gene: TRBJ1-1; clone size: -; V gene: TRBV13; CDR3 DNA: TGTGCCAGCAGCTTAGGGGACAGGGGGCGAGAAGCTTTCTTT; CDR3 protein: CASSLGDRGREAFF
D gene: TRBD2; J gene: TRBJ2-1; clone size: -; V gene: TRBV2; CDR3 DNA: TGTGCCAGCAGGGCGGGACTAGCGAATGAGCAGTTCTTC; CDR3 protein: CASRAGLANEQFF
D gene: -; J gene: TRBJ1-2; clone size: -; V gene: TRBV7-9; CDR3 DNA: TGTGCCAGCAGCAGCCCTCTGATTAACTATGGCTACACCTTC; CDR3 protein: CASSSPLINYGYTF
D gene: TRBD1; J gene: TRBJ2-7; clone size: -; V gene: TRBV3-1/TRBV3-2; CDR3 DNA: TGTGCCAGCAGCCAAGAAGGGACAGGTCCCTACGAGCAGTACTTC; CDR3 protein: CASSQEGTGPYEQYF
D gene: TRBD1; J gene: TRBJ1-3; clone size: -; V gene: TRBV7-9; CDR3 DNA: TGTGCCAGCAGCTTAGAGGCAGGGGGTAAACCTGGAAACACCATATATTTT; CDR3 protein: CASSLEAGGKPGNTIYF
D gene: -; J gene: TRBJ2-7; clone size: -; V gene: TRBV29-1; CDR3 DNA: TGCAGCGTTGAAGATCCGAGACAAGGAATCCCCTACGAGCAGTACTTC; CDR3 protein: CSVEDPRQGIPYEQYF
D gene: -; J gene: TRBJ2-1; clone size: -; V gene: TRBV2; CDR3 DNA: TGTGCCAGCAAGGTGGGGCCCTCGAATGAGCAGTTCTTC; CDR3 protein: CASKVGPSNEQFF
D gene: TRBD1; J gene: TRBJ2-7; clone size: -; V gene: TRBV5-4; CDR3 DNA: TGTGCCAGCAGCTTCCGGGACAGGGAGCTCTACGAGCAGTACTTC; CDR3 protein: CASSFRDRELYEQYF
D gene: TRBD2; J gene: TRBJ2-5; clone size: -; V gene: TRBV5-1; CDR3 DNA: TGCGCCAGCAGCTTTCCGGGGGGGTCTCAAGAGACCCAGTACTTC; CDR3 protein: CASSFPGGSQETQYF
D gene: -; J gene: TRBJ1-1; clone size: -; V gene: TRBV6-1; CDR3 DNA: TGTGCCAGCAGTGAAAGGCGGCTGAACACTGAAGCTTTCTTT; CDR3 protein: CASSERRLNTEAFF
D gene: TRBD2; J gene: TRBJ2-5; clone size: -; V gene: TRBV4-2; CDR3 DNA: TGTGCCAGCAGCCTAAATAGGGCGGGGGGAGAGACCCAGTACTTC; CDR3 protein: CASSLNRAGGETQYF
D gene: -; J gene: TRBJ1-1; clone size: few; V gene: TRBV11-3; CDR3 DNA: TGTGCCAGCAGCTCCGCGGGCAGGGGAAACACTGAAGCTTTCTTT; CDR3 protein: CASSSAGRGNTEAFF
D gene: -; J gene: TRBJ1-6; clone size: -; V gene: TRBV13; CDR3 DNA: TGTGCCAGCGGCACCCGGGGCTCCTATAATTCACCCCTCCACTTT; CDR3 protein: CASGTRGSYNSPLHF
D gene: TRBD1; J gene: TRBJ2-1; clone size: -; V gene: TRBV5-1; CDR3 DNA: TGCGCCAGCAGACCTCCCCTAGACAGGGCTTCCTACAATGAGCAGTTCTTC; CDR3 protein: CASRPPLDRASYNEQFF
D gene: TRBD1; J gene: TRBJ1-2; clone size: -; V gene: TRBV9; CDR3 DNA: TGTGCCAGCAGCGAGATGGGACAGGGGGGAGCTAACTATGGCTACACCTTC; CDR3 protein: CASSEMGQGGANYGYTF
D gene: -; J gene: TRBJ2-5; clone size: -; V gene: TRBV5-4; CDR3 DNA: TGTGCCAGCAGCCCCCGGGAGCCACAAGAGACCCAGTACTTC; CDR3 protein: CASSPREPQETQYF
D gene: -; J gene: TRBJ2-1; clone size: -; V gene: TRBV7-9; CDR3 DNA: TGTGCCAGCAGCTTGGGGCGGAATCCCTACAATGAGCAGTTCTTC; CDR3 protein: CASSLGRNPYNEQFF
D gene: -; J gene: TRBJ1-2; clone size: -; V gene: TRBV3-1/TRBV3-2; CDR3 DNA: TGTGCCAGCAGCGAGGCAGGGTTGGGCTATGGCTACACCTTC; CDR3 protein: CASSEAGLGYGYTF
D gene: TRBD1; J gene: TRBJ1-6; clone size: -; V gene: TRBV6-2/TRBV6-3; CDR3 DNA: TGTGCCAGCAGTTACGGCCAGGGGGTTCAAGCTTCACCCCTCCACTTT; CDR3 protein: CASSYGQGVQASPLHF
D gene: TRBD1; J gene: TRBJ2-5; clone size: -; V gene: TRBV19; CDR3 DNA: TGTGCCAGTAGAACCGGGACAGGGGACAAAGAGACCCAGTACTTC; CDR3 protein: CASRTGTGDKETQYF
D gene: -; J gene: TRBJ2-2; clone size: -; V gene: TRBV2; CDR3 DNA: TGTGCCAGCCTAGACACCGGGGAGCTGTTTTTT; CDR3 protein: CASLDTGELFF
D gene: TRBD1; J gene: TRBJ1-6; clone size: -; V gene: TRBV5-1; CDR3 DNA: TGCGCCAGCAGCTTGGGACAGGGGGCGATTTCACCCCTCCACTTT; CDR3 protein: CASSLGQGAISPLHF
D gene: -; J gene: TRBJ2-5; clone size: -; V gene: TRBV27; CDR3 DNA: TGTGCCAGCAGTTTATCGGCCCAGGGATACGAGACCCAGTACTTC; CDR3 protein: CASSLSAQGYETQYF
D gene: TRBD1; J gene: TRBJ2-5; clone size: -; V gene: TRBV9; CDR3 DNA: TGTGCCAGCAGTGAAGGGGGACAGGGAGGGACCCAGTACTTC; CDR3 protein: CASSEGGQGGTQYF
D gene: -; J gene: TRBJ2-3; clone size: -; V gene: TRBV6-4; CDR3 DNA: TGTGCCAGCAGTGACAGAGGCGGGGATGCAGTAGATACGCAGTATTTT; CDR3 protein: CASSDRGGDAVDTQYF
D gene: TRBD1; J gene: TRBJ1-4; clone size: -; V gene: TRBV3-1/TRBV3-2; CDR3 DNA: TGTGCCAGCAGCGTAGATCTTGACAGGGGCCCTAATGAAAAACTGTTTTTT; CDR3 protein: CASSVDLDRGPNEKLFF
D gene: -; J gene: TRBJ2-7; clone size: -; V gene: TRBV7-2; CDR3 DNA: TGTGCCAGCAGCTCCCAGACTACACTTTACGAGCAGTACTTC; CDR3 protein: CASSSQTTLYEQYF
D gene: -; J gene: TRBJ1-5; clone size: -; V gene: TRBV7-6; CDR3 DNA: TGTGCCAGCAGCTCGGCCGCCCTGGCAGGCCCCTCAGGTCAGCCCCAGCATTTT; CDR3 protein: CASSSAALAGPSGQPQHF
D gene: -; J gene: TRBJ2-5; clone size: once; V gene: TRBV6-4; CDR3 DNA: TGTGCCAGCAGTGACATAAAGACCCAGTACTTC; CDR3 protein: CASSDIKTQYF
D gene: TRBD2; J gene: TRBJ2-3; clone size: once; V gene: TRBV7-2; CDR3 DNA: TGTGCCAGCAGCCACTTAGCGGGGGGGCGGACAGATACGCAGTATTTT; CDR3 protein: CASSHLAGGRTDTQYF
D gene: -; J gene: TRBJ1-1; clone size: -; V gene: TRBV27; CDR3 DNA: TGTGCCAGCAGGGGAGACAGGTTAATCGGAGCTTTCTTT; CDR3 protein: CASRGDRLIGAFF
D gene: TRBD1; J gene: TRBJ1-4; clone size: -; V gene: TRBV11-1; CDR3 DNA: TGTGCCAGCAGCCGACAGGGCCTTAATGAAAAACTGTTTTTT; CDR3 protein: CASSRQGLNEKLFF
D gene: -; J gene: TRBJ1-2; clone size: -; V gene: TRBV7-9; CDR3 DNA: TGTGCCAGCAGCCCGTCGGGGGGGATGGATGGCTACACCTTC; CDR3 protein: CASSPSGGMDGYTF
D gene: TRBD1; J gene: TRBJ2-7; clone size: once; V gene: TRBV27; CDR3 DNA: TGTGCCAGCACTCCCCTTCCGGGACAGGGGACGGGGGGTCGGGTCGGCGAGCAGTACTTC; CDR3 protein: CASTPLPGQGTGGRVGEQYF
D gene: -; J gene: TRBJ1-2; clone size: -; V gene: TRBV18; CDR3 DNA: TGTGCCAGCTCACCCCAACAGGACTATGGCTACACCTTC; CDR3 protein: CASSPQQDYGYTF
D gene: TRBD1; J gene: TRBJ2-7; clone size: -; V gene: TRBV7-7; CDR3 DNA: TGTGCCAGCAGCTTAGGGGACAGTGTCGGCGACGAGCAGTACTTC; CDR3 protein: CASSLGDSVGDEQYF
D gene: TRBD2; J gene: TRBJ2-3; clone size: -; V gene: TRBV6-1; CDR3 DNA: TGTGCCAGCAGTGAAGGAGTAGCGGGGCTCGGAGATACGCAGTATTTT; CDR3 protein: CASSEGVAGLGDTQYF
D gene: -; J gene: TRBJ1-2; clone size: few; V gene: TRBV30; CDR3 DNA: TGTGCCTGGAGTTCAACAAGAAACTATGGCTACACCTTC; CDR3 protein: CAWSSTRNYGYTF
D gene: -; J gene: TRBJ1-2; clone size: -; V gene: TRBV6-1; CDR3 DNA: TGTGCCAGCAGTGAAGCTCCCGGGGGGCACTATGGCTACACCTTC; CDR3 protein: CASSEAPGGHYGYTF
D gene: -; J gene: TRBJ2-3; clone size: -; V gene: TRBV11-3; CDR3 DNA: TGTGCCAGCAGCTCCCACAAGATAGCTGGTACGCAGTATTTT; CDR3 protein: CASSSHKIAGTQYF
D gene: -; J gene: TRBJ2-5; clone size: once; V gene: TRBV5-5; CDR3 DNA: TGTGCCAGCACCGTGGGCTCGGGGTGGGGACAAGAGACCCAGTACTTC; CDR3 protein: CASTVGSGWGQETQYF